The present entry profiles one TCR beta chain with its context. Antigen specificity is unknown. Noted time point: before preoperative PTX-NDP chemotherapy. TCRdb used MiXCR to reprocess the PCR reads, holding one entry per CDR3 protein. The repertoire holds 10,000 to 15,000 distinct CDR3 sequences, 50% to 55% seen once, with 15% to 20% in the top ten. V shed 3 bases and J shed 3 bases, with 15 bases lying between them. CDR3 length: 16 amino acids. This sample stems from a study of esophageal squamous cell carcinoma under preoperative chemotherapy. Study at large: Both tumor-infiltrating lymphocytes and peripheral blood T cells were profiled.

Study observations and caveats: Post-treatment tumor-infiltrating lymphocytes appeared partly derived from peripheral T cells migrating into the tumor. Chemotherapy was followed by significantly higher TCR diversity in peripheral T cells only, not tumor-infiltrating lymphocytes.

The sample here was taken from a patient given preoperative chemotherapy. This chain joins TRBV12-3 or TRBV12-4 and TRBJ2-1, with a possible D match to TRBD2 (6 bases). The clonotype was recovered from a human donor with esophageal squamous cell carcinoma. The donor label of this sample is uncertain. This CDR3 reads CASSFWGEPYYNEQFF. Here the CDR3 DNA reads TGTGCCAGCAGTTTTTGGGGGGAGCCGTACTACAATGAGCAGTTCTTC.